This entry lists 5 T cell receptor beta chains sequenced from one sample in a study of response to subunit inactivated influenza vaccine. TCRdb analysed the RT-PCR reads with MiXCR anew, one entry per CDR3 protein. The data show about 530,000 distinct CDR3 sequences, 10% to 15% seen once. The source material was PBMCs from blood, sampled about 40 days after vaccination. The origin of the receptors is a man aged 45-60 years who received an inactivated influenza vaccine.

The V call is TRBV10-3, the J call TRBJ2-2, with a possible D match to TRBD2 (6 bases). The ends were cut back, 3 bases at V and 0 bases at J, with 14 bases in the middle. Germline assignment: CDR1 ENHRY and CDR2 SYGVKD. CDR3 size: 17 residues. The CDR3: CAISELGGLTNTGELFF. CDR3 bases: TGTGCCATCAGTGAACTTGGAGGGCTAACGAACACCGGGGAGCTGTTTTTT.

J is TRBJ1-1 and V is TRBV6-5; 7 nucleotides agree with TRBD1. Germline V gene sequence: CDR1 MNHEY, CDR2 SVGAGI. V lost 2 bases, J lost 3 bases, and 6 bases stayed unmatched. The CDR3 loop spans 15 amino acids. CDR3 bases: TGTGCCAGCAGTTACCCAGGGGGAAGTGACACTGAAGCTTTCTTT. It is translated as CASSYPGGSDTEAFF.

The chain joins TRBV27 to TRBJ2-7; the D is unclear. Deletions cut 3 bases from V and 2 bases from J, with 8 bases between. Germline values: CDR1 MNHEY, CDR2 SMNVEV (reference sequence). The CDR3 has 13 amino acids. CDR3 region: CASSFGPPYEQYF. DNA of the CDR3: TGTGCCAGCAGTTTTGGCCCGCCCTACGAGCAGTACTTC.

The chain couples TRBV7-3 to TRBJ2-4, with D possibly matching TRBD2 (6 bases). V shed 5 bases and J shed 1 base, with 15 bases lying between them. The CDR3 contains 16 residues. Germline lookup yields CDR1 SGHTA and CDR2 FQGTGA. CDR3 DNA sequence: TGTGCCAGCAGCCCCCATGGGGGGTCGGCCAAAAACATTCAGTACTTC. Its protein is CASSPHGGSAKNIQYF.

This clonotype was counted between two and nine times. The chain employs TRBV20-1 and TRBJ1-4; 9 positions agree with TRBD1. With 4 bases clipped from V and 8 bases from J, the junction kept 5 bases outside the gene matches. This CDR3 comprises 13 residues. CDR1 is DFQATT, CDR2 SNEGSKA, per germline (reference sequence). The CDR3 reads CSAKNRGPEKLFF. Written as DNA, the CDR3 is TGCAGTGCTAAGAACAGGGGGCCCGAAAAACTGTTTTTT.